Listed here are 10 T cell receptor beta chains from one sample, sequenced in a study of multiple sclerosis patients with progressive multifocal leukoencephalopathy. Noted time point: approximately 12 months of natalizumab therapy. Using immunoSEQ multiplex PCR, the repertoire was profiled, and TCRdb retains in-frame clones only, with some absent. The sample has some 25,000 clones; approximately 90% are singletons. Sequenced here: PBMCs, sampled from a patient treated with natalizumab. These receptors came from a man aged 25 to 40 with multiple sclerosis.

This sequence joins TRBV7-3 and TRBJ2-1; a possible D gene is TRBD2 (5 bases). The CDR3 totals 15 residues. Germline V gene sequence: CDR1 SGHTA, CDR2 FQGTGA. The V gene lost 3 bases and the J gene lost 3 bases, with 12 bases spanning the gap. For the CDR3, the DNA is TGTGCCAGCAGCTTGTCACTAGTGAGCTACAATGAGCAGTTCTTC. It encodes CASSLSLVSYNEQFF. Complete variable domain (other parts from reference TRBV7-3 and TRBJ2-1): GAGVSQTPSNKVTEKGKYVELRCDPISGHTALYWYRQSLGQGPEFLIYFQGTGAADDSGLPNDRFFAVRPEGSVSTLKIQRTERGDSAVYLCASSLSLVSYNEQFFGPGTRLTVL.

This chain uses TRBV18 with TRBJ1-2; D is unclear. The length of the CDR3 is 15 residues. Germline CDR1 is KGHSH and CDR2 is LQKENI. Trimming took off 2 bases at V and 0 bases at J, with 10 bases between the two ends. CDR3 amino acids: CASSPKELANYGYTF. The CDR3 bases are TGTGCCAGCTCACCAAAGGAACTAGCTAACTATGGCTACACCTTC.

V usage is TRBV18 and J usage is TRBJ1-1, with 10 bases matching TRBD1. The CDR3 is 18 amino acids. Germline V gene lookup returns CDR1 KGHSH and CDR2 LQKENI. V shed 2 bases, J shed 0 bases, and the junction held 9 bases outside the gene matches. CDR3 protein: CASSPRQGARRMNTEAFF. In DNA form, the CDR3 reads TGTGCCAGCTCACCAAGACAGGGGGCGAGAAGGATGAACACTGAAGCTTTCTTT. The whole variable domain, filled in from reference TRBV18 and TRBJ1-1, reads NAGVMQNPRHLVRRRGQEARLRCSPMKGHSHVYWYRQLPEEGLKFMVYLQKENIIDESGMPKERFSAEFPKEGPSILRIQQVVRGDSAAYFCASSPRQGARRMNTEAFFGQGTRLTVV.

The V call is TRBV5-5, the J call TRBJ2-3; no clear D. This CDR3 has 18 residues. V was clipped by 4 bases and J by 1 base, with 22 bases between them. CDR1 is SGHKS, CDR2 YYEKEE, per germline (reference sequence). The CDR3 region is CASSLSPFDLRGTDTQYF. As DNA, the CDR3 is TGTGCCAGCAGCCTAAGCCCCTTCGACTTGCGCGGCACAGATACGCAGTATTTT.

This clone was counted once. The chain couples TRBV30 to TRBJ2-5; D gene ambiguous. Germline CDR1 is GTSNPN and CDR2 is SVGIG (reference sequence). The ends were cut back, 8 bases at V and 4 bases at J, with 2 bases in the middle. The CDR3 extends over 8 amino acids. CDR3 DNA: TGTGCCATAGAGACCCAGTACTTC. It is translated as CAIETQYF.

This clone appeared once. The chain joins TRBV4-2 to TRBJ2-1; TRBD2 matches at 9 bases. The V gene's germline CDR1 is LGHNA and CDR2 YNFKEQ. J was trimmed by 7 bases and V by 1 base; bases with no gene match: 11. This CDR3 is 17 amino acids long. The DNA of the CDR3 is TGTGCCAGCAGCCAAGCCAGGCGGGAGGGCCGAGGGAATGAGCAGTTCTTC. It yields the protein CASSQARREGRGNEQFF.

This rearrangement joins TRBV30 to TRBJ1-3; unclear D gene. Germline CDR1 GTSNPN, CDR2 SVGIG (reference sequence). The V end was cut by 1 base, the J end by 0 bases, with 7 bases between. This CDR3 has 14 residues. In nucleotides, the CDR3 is TGTGCCTGGAGTGGGGCGCTCTCTGGAAACACCATATATTTT. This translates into CAWSGALSGNTIYF.

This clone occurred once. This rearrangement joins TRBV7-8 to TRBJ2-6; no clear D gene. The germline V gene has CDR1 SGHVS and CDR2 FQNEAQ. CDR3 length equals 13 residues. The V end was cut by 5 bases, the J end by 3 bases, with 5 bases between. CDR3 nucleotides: TGTGCCAGCAGCCCCGGTGGGGCCAACGTCCTGACTTTC. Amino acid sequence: CASSPGGANVLTF. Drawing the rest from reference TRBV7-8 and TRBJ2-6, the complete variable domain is GAGVSQSPRYKVAKRGQDVALRCDPISGHVSLFWYQQALGQGPEFLTYFQNEAQLDKSGLPSDRFFAERPEGSVSTLKIQRTQQEDSAVYLCASSPGGANVLTFGAGSRLTVL.

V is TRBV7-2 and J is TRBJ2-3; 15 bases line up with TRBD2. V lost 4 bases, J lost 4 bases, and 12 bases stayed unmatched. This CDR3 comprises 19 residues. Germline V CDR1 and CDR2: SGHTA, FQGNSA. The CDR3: CASSSGLAGGHLYPDTQYF. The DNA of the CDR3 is TGTGCCAGCAGCTCGGGACTAGCGGGAGGTCACCTCTACCCAGATACGCAGTATTTT.

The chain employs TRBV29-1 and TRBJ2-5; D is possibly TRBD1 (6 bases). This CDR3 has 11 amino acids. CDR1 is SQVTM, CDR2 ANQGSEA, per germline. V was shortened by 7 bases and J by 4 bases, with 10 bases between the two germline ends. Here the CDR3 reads CSAPDRETQYF. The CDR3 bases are TGCAGCGCCCCGGACAGAGAGACCCAGTACTTC.